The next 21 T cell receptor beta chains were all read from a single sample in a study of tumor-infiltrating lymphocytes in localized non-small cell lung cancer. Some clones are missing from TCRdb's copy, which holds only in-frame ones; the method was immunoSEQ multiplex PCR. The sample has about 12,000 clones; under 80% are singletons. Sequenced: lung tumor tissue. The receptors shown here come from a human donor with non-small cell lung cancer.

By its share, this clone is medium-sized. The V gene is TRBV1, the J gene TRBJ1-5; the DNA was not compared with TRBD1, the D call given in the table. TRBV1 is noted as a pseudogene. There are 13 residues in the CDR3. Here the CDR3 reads CTSNPTGSQPQHF. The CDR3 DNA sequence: TGCACCAGCAACCCGACAGGGAGTCAGCCCCAGCATTTT.

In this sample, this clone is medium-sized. The CDR3 DNA reads TGTGCCAGCAGTTTTAAGGTGGGAGCCACCAAAAACATTCAGTACTTC. Its protein product is CASSFKVGATKNIQYF. The rearrangement joins TRBV27 to TRBJ2-4; D possibly corresponds to TRBD2 (5 bases). This CDR3 has 16 amino acids. V gave up 3 bases and J gave up 2 bases, with 14 bases separating them. Germline CDR1 reads MNHEY; CDR2 reads SMNVEV (reference sequence).

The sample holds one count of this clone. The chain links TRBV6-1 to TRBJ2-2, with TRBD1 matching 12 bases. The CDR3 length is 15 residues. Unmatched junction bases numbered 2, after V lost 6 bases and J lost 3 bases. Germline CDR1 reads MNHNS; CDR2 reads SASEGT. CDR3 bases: TGTGCCAGCAGGGGACAGGGGGCGGACACCGGGGAGCTGTTTTTT. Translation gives CASRGQGADTGELFF.

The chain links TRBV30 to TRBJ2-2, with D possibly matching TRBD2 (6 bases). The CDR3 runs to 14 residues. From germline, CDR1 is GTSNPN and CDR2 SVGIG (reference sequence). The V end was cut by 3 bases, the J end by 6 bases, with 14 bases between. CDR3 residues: CAWSLKGTPGELFF. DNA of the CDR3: TGTGCCTGGAGCCTAAAGGGGACTCCCGGGGAGCTGTTTTTT.

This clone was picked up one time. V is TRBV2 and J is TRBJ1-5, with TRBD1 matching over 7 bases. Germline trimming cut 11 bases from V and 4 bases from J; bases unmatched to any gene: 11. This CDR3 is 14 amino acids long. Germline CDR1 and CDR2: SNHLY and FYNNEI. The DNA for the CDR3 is TGTGCCGGTAAGGGGGACAGCGGTAATCAGCCCCAGCATTTT. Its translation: CAGKGDSGNQPQHF.

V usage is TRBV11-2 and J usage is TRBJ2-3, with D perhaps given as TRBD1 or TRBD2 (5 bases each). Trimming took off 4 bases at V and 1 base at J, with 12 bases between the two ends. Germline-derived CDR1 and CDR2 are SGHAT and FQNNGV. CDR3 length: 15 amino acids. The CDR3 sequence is CASSSGAGGTDTQYF. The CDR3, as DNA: TGTGCCAGCAGCTCCGGGGCCGGTGGCACAGATACGCAGTATTTT.

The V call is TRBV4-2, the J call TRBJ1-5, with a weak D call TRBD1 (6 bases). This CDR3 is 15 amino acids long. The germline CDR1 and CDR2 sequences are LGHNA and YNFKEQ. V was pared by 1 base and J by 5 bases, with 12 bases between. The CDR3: CASSQGGQIDQPQHF. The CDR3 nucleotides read TGTGCCAGCAGCCAAGGAGGACAGATTGATCAGCCCCAGCATTTT.

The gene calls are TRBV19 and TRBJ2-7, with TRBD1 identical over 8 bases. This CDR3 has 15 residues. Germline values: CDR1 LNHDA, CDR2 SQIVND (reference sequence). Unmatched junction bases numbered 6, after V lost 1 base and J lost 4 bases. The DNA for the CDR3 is TGTGCCAGTAGTATAGGCCAGGGGGCGCGGTACGAGCAGTACTTC. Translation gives CASSIGQGARYEQYF.

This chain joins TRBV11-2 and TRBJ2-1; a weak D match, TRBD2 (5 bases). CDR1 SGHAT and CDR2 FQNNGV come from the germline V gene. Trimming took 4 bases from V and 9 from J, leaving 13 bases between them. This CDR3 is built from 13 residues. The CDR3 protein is CASSSQRDTEQFF. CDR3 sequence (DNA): TGTGCCAGCAGCTCACAGAGGGATACTGAGCAGTTCTTC.

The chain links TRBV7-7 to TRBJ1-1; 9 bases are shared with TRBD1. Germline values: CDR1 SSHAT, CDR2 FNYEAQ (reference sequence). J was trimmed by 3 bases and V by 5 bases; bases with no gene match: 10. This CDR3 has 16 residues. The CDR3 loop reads CASSPLPGQGDTEAFF. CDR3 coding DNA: TGTGCCAGCAGCCCCCTCCCGGGACAGGGTGACACTGAAGCTTTCTTT.

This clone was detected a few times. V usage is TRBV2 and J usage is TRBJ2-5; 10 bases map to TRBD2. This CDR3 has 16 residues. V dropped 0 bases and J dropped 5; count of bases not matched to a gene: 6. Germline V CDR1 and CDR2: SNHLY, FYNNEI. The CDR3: CASSEALASGSETQYF. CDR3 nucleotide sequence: TGTGCCAGCAGTGAAGCGCTTGCTAGCGGGAGTGAGACCCAGTACTTC.

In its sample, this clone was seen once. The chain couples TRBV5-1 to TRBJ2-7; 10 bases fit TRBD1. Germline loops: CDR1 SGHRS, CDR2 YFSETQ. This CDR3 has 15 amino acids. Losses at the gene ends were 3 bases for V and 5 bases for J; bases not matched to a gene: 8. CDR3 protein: CASSSGRGTGDEQYF. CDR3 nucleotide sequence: TGCGCCAGCAGCTCCGGCCGGGGGACAGGGGACGAGCAGTACTTC.

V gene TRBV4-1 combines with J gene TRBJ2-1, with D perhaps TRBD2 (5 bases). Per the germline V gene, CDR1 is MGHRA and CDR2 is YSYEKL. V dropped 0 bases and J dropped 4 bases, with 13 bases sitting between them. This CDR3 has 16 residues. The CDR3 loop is CASSQDSGKSYNEQFF. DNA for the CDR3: TGCGCCAGCAGCCAAGACTCGGGGAAGTCGTACAATGAGCAGTTCTTC.

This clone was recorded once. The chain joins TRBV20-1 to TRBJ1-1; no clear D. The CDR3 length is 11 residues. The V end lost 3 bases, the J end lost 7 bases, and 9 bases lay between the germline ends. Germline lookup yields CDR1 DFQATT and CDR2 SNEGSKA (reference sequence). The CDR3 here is CSASLEIEAFF. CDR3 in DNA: TGCAGTGCTAGTTTGGAGATTGAAGCTTTCTTT.

Written as DNA, the CDR3 is TGCGCCAGCACCCCCGCCGGAAGCTCCTACAATGAGCAGTTCTTC. Translated, it gives CASTPAGSSYNEQFF. The chain employs TRBV5-1 and TRBJ2-1; D is uncertain. Trimming took 6 bases from V and 0 from J, leaving 13 bases between them. Per germline, CDR1 SGHRS and CDR2 YFSETQ. CDR3 length equals 15 residues.

CDR3 DNA: TGTGCCAGCAGTTTCGGCATACATCTGACAGGGGTGTACTCCTACGAGCAGTACTTC. Protein product: CASSFGIHLTGVYSYEQYF. The chain links TRBV28 to TRBJ2-7, with 8 bases lining up with TRBD1. The J segment lost 0 bases and the V segment lost 3 bases, leaving 16 bases of the junction unmatched. The CDR3 contains 19 residues. Germline CDR1 reads MDHEN; CDR2 reads SYDVKM.

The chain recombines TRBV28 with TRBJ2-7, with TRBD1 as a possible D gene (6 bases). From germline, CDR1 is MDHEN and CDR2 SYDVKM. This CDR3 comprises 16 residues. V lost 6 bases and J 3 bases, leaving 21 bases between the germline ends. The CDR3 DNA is TGTGCCAGCAGAAAGGGAGCCGGGACATCACACTACGAGCAGTACTTC. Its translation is CASRKGAGTSHYEQYF.

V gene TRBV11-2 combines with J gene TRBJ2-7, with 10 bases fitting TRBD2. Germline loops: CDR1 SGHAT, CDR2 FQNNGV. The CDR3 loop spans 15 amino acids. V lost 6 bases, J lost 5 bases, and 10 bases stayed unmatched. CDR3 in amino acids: CASRKAGGASNEQYF. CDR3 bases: TGTGCCAGCAGGAAAGCGGGAGGGGCTTCGAACGAGCAGTACTTC.

CDR3 sequence (DNA): TGTGCCAGCAGCTTAACCCCCCGGGCCTCTAGCACAGATACGCAGTATTTT. Translating it yields CASSLTPRASSTDTQYF. The chain employs TRBV7-2 and TRBJ2-3; D is unresolved. Germline CDR1 is SGHTA and CDR2 is FQGNSA. The CDR3 totals 17 residues. V was pared by 2 bases and J by 0 bases, with 15 bases between. Complete variable domain (other parts from reference TRBV7-2 and TRBJ2-3): GAGVSQSPSNKVTEKGKDVELRCDPISGHTALYWYRQSLGQGLEFLIYFQGNSAPDKSGLPSDRFSAERTGGSVSTLTIQRTQQEDSAVYLCASSLTPRASSTDTQYFGPGTRLTVL.

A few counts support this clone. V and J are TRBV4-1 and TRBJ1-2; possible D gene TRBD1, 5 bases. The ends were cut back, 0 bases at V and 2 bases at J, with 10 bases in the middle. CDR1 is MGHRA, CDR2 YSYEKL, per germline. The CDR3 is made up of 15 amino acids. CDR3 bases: TGCGCCAGCAGCCAAGAGCCCGGGACCAACTATGGCTACACCTTC. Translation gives CASSQEPGTNYGYTF.

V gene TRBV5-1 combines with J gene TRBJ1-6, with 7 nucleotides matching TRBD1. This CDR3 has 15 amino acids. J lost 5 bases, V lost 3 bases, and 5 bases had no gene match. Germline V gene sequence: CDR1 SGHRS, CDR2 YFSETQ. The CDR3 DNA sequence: TGCGCCAGCAGCTCGGGACAGCGAAATAATTCACCCCTCCACTTT. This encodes CASSSGQRNNSPLHF.